A selection of T cell receptor beta chains follows, all from one sample in a study of blood T cell repertoires in COVID-19. Only in-frame clones appear in the TCRdb table, and some are missing; sequencing was by immunoSEQ multiplex PCR. The sample yields approximately 100,000 clones, 88% seen once. The specimen was peripheral blood. These receptors were taken from a woman aged 55-69 years with acute or convalescent COVID-19. The conserved cysteine and the conserved F or W are not part of the CDR3 here.

length,V,J,CDR3
13,TRBV6-1,TRBJ2-2,ASSETGKGAGELF
9,TRBV24-1,TRBJ1-1,ATSRGTEAF
15,TRBV5-6,TRBJ1-4,ASSLGVTGTGGEKLF
16,TRBV7-7,TRBJ2-1,ASSAVIIAGGPRNEQF
10,TRBV2,TRBJ2-7,ASSETRYEQY
12,TRBV3-1/TRBV3-2,TRBJ2-5,ASSPREWGGTQY
14,TRBV5-1,TRBJ1-4,ASSLQGLSANEKLF
13,TRBV28,TRBJ1-1,ASSLWDRVRSEAF
12,TRBV18,TRBJ2-7,ASSPPTGGYEQY
10,TRBV7-2,TRBJ2-3,ASSHPMDTQY
10,TRBV5-5,TRBJ2-1,ASSPTGLEQF
16,TRBV6-6,TRBJ2-3,ASSRWEGGLTSTDTQY
11,TRBV5-4,TRBJ1-1,ASSQGQRAEAF
13,TRBV7-3,TRBJ2-3,ASSLSGGSTDTQY
12,TRBV7-2,TRBJ2-2,ASSLLRNTGELF
13,TRBV25-1,TRBJ2-5,ASSEMRSKEETQY
12,TRBV3-1/TRBV3-2,TRBJ1-1,ASSQGQANTEAF
12,TRBV2,TRBJ2-3,ASSIAGTTDTQY
11,TRBV3-1/TRBV3-2,TRBJ2-1,ASGSFQGTGQF
13,TRBV6-5,TRBJ1-1,ASSFQDRANTEAF
16,TRBV3-1/TRBV3-2,TRBJ1-4,ASSQGGQGGMGNEKLF
9,TRBV20-1,TRBJ2-1,SAAYYNEQF
12,TRBV28,TRBJ2-2,ASSFLQGTGELF
12,TRBV7-9,TRBJ1-4,ASSSDRGNEKLF
12,TRBV18,TRBJ2-5,ASSPPILSETQY
13,TRBV30,TRBJ2-3,AWGGLAGGTDTQY
11,TRBV28,TRBJ2-1,ASWAGGSLAQF
12,TRBV19,TRBJ1-2,ASTPGRARYGYT
14,TRBV5-1,TRBJ2-3,ASSLGAAGRTDTQY
13,TRBV19,TRBJ2-2,ASSKVAGGTGELF
14,TRBV7-8,TRBJ1-3,ASSLEGGWTGNTIY
10,TRBV28,TRBJ2-1,ASSLLGQGKF
14,TRBV7-2,TRBJ2-1,ASSPPSGRAHNEQF
13,TRBV12-5,TRBJ2-5,ASGLGRPGGETQY
17,TRBV19,TRBJ1-2,ASSPRLRNRDRAGNGYT
9,TRBV20-1,TRBJ1-2,SAGFEGGYT
15,TRBV9,TRBJ2-3,ASSPRSRGGLRDTQY
16,TRBV27,TRBJ1-2,ASSTNRGRSLGVYGYT
12,TRBV7-8,TRBJ2-1,ASSLGGSNDEQF
11,TRBV6-5,TRBJ1-1,ASSPPRNTEAF
13,TRBV5-1,TRBJ2-5,ASSLGTSTEETQY
12,TRBV15,TRBJ2-5,ATSRQGPQETQY
12,TRBV7-9,TRBJ1-2,ASSRQGLDYGYT
13,TRBV5-1,TRBJ2-2,ASSLAAGDTGELF
13,TRBV6-5,TRBJ2-1,ASSTQGRPYNEQF
14,TRBV3-1/TRBV3-2,TRBJ2-2,ASSGAASGVTGELF
16,TRBV27,TRBJ2-3,ASSLSGQGVLPTDTQY
13,TRBV5-1,TRBJ1-1,ASSSMRGQYTEAF
13,TRBV5-1,TRBJ1-4,ASSLGGQGAEKLF
11,TRBV6-1,TRBJ1-2,ASSEVNRDGYT
12,TRBV7-3,TRBJ1-1,ASSLGRAGTEAF
10,TRBV7-9,TRBJ2-5,ASSLDSETQY
16,TRBV5-4,TRBJ2-6,ASSQAGTGWGGANVLT
11,TRBV5-1,TRBJ2-7,ASRRTGTYEQY
10,TRBV24-1,TRBJ2-1,ATSDFASEQF